Listed below are T cell receptor beta chains from one sample, sequenced in a study of T cells in Graves' hyperthyroidism and ophthalmopathy. One entry per CDR3 protein results from TCRdb running MiXCR on the multiplex PCR reads. The repertoire includes 500,000 or so distinct CDR3 sequences, roughly 15% of them detected once, and roughly a sixth sits in the top ten. Material: blood. The origin of the receptors is a woman aged 18-35 years with Graves' ophthalmopathy. Both conserved end residues are part of each CDR3. The D gene is left open where the match is weak. Clone size is stated in some rows and not others, as once, few, many or a class when expanded.

J gene	D gene	V gene	clone size	CDR3 protein	CDR3 DNA
TRBJ1-1	TRBD1	TRBV28	-	CASSSGQGERTEAFF	TGTGCCAGCAGTTCAGGACAGGGGGAGAGGACTGAAGCTTTCTTT
TRBJ2-1	TRBD2	TRBV5-1	-	CASSLERERDEQFF	TGCGCCAGCAGCTTGGAGCGGGAACGCGATGAGCAGTTCTTC
TRBJ1-1	-	TRBV6-6	many	CASSYQSNTEAFF	TGTGCCAGCAGTTACCAATCGAACACTGAAGCTTTCTTT
TRBJ1-2	-	TRBV27	many	CASRDGANYGYTF	TGTGCCAGCCGGGACGGAGCTAACTATGGCTACACCTTC
TRBJ2-3	TRBD2	TRBV10-1	few	CASSLAVPGTDTQYF	TGCGCCAGCAGCCTAGCGGTCCCGGGCACAGATACGCAGTATTTT
TRBJ2-7	TRBD2	TRBV6-2/TRBV6-3	-	CASREREASYEQYF	TGTGCCAGCAGGGAGCGGGAGGCCTCCTACGAGCAGTACTTC
TRBJ1-1	TRBD1	TRBV5-6	-	CASSSPVDREPEAFF	TGTGCCAGCAGCTCACCCGTGGACAGGGAACCTGAAGCTTTCTTT
TRBJ2-1	-	TRBV12-3/TRBV12-4	-	CASSLNPSHEQFF	TGTGCCAGCAGTTTGAACCCATCACATGAGCAGTTCTTC
TRBJ1-3	-	TRBV3-1	many	CASSSRGSGAGGNTIYF	TGTGCCAGCAGCTCACGCGGGTCGGGGGCTGGTGGAAACACCATATATTTT
TRBJ2-7	-	TRBV20-1	many	CSAKRSSYEQYF	TGCAGTGCTAAAAGGAGCTCCTACGAGCAGTACTTC
TRBJ2-7	TRBD2	TRBV27	many	CASSLLAGGPNEQYF	TGTGCCAGCAGTTTGCTGGCGGGGGGGCCCAACGAGCAGTACTTC
TRBJ2-7	-	TRBV4-1	-	CASSQLGSIYEQYF	TGCGCCAGCAGCCAACTCGGGAGTATCTACGAGCAGTACTTC
TRBJ1-3	-	TRBV3-1	many	CASSPSWGAGGNTIYF	TGTGCCAGCAGCCCCAGTTGGGGGGCAGGTGGAAACACCATATATTTT
TRBJ2-1	-	TRBV20-1	few	CSARTHNEQFF	TGCAGTGCCAGGACCCACAATGAGCAGTTCTTC
TRBJ1-3	-	TRBV29-1	-	CSGMMTDSSGNTIYF	TGCAGCGGAATGATGACAGATTCCTCTGGAAACACCATATATTTT
TRBJ1-5	-	TRBV19	-	CASTPRGGLRNQPQHF	TGTGCCAGTACCCCTCGGGGGGGGCTTAGGAATCAGCCCCAGCATTTT
TRBJ1-2	TRBD1	TRBV5-6	few	CASSPGDSTRLTNYGYTF	TGTGCCAGCAGTCCGGGGGACAGTACCAGATTAACTAACTATGGCTACACCTTC
TRBJ2-1	-	TRBV6-2/TRBV6-3	few	CAIRRGYRDNEQFF	TGTGCCATCAGGCGGGGATACCGGGACAATGAGCAGTTCTTC
TRBJ1-4	-	TRBV28	-	CASTGVLNEKLFF	TGTGCCAGCACGGGAGTCCTTAATGAAAAACTGTTTTTT
TRBJ2-7	-	TRBV7-6	many	CASSNPGLGGSYEQYF	TGTGCCAGCAGCAACCCGGGACTCGGCGGCTCCTACGAGCAGTACTTC
TRBJ2-1	-	TRBV11-2	many	CASSSTNNEQFF	TGTGCCAGCAGCTCCACCAACAATGAGCAGTTCTTC
TRBJ2-7	-	TRBV30	many	CAWTIGSSEQYF	TGTGCCTGGACAATTGGCAGCTCCGAGCAGTACTTC
TRBJ1-5	-	TRBV28	-	CASSPTGGVLRQPQHF	TGTGCCAGCAGTCCCACGGGGGGGGTCCTCCGGCAGCCCCAGCATTTT
TRBJ1-3	-	TRBV30	many	CAWSIGASGSGNTIYF	TGTGCCTGGAGTATAGGGGCCTCGGGCTCTGGAAACACCATATATTTT
TRBJ2-3	TRBD2	TRBV12-5	few	CANGDHGGSTTDTQYF	TGTGCTAATGGTGACCATGGCGGGAGTACCACAGATACGCAGTATTTT
TRBJ2-2	TRBD2	TRBV5-8	-	CASSRLAETGELFF	TGTGCCAGCAGTCGACTAGCGGAAACCGGGGAGCTGTTTTTT
TRBJ1-6	TRBD1	TRBV28	-	CASRPDRGYSPLHF	TGTGCCAGCCGCCCGGACAGGGGGTATTCACCCCTCCACTTT
TRBJ2-5	TRBD2	TRBV29-1	-	CSVEDPSGGTQETQYF	TGCAGCGTTGAAGATCCTAGCGGGGGGACCCAAGAGACCCAGTACTTC
TRBJ2-1	TRBD2	TRBV20-1	many	CSAISGSAYNEQFF	TGCAGTGCAATTAGCGGGAGCGCCTACAATGAGCAGTTCTTC
TRBJ1-1	-	TRBV28	many	CASSGSVGSAFF	TGTGCCAGCAGTGGGAGCGTAGGGAGCGCTTTCTTT